The 17 T cell receptor beta chains presented below share a single source sample, sequenced in a study of blood T cell repertoires in COVID-19. Sequencing used immunoSEQ multiplex PCR; TCRdb keeps in-frame clones, though not all of them. The sample includes about 180,000 clones, 80% of them seen just once. Material for sequencing was PBMCs or T cells enriched from blood (not recorded which). The receptors originated from a man aged 60-69 years who had been exposed to COVID-19.

Here the CDR3 reads CASSSGLAGGGSQETQYF. CDR3 DNA: TGTGCCAGCAGCTCCGGACTAGCGGGAGGGGGGAGCCAAGAGACCCAGTACTTC. This chain links TRBV5-8 with TRBJ2-5; 15 nucleotides agree with TRBD2. The length of the CDR3 is 18 residues. V gave up 3 bases and J gave up 1 base; unmatched junction bases: 7. From germline, CDR1 is SGHTS and CDR2 YDEGEE.

The rearrangement uses TRBV7-2 and TRBJ2-3; 9 bases are a match to TRBD2. CDR3 size: 16 residues. The germline CDR1 and CDR2 sequences are SGHTA and FQGNSA. The trim removed 0 bases at V and 5 bases at J, leaving 6 bases unmatched. CDR3 region: CASSLARGGFKDTQYF. CDR3 DNA sequence: TGTGCCAGCAGCTTAGCGCGGGGGGGGTTTAAAGATACGCAGTATTTT. Using reference TRBV7-2 and TRBJ2-3 for the parts outside the CDR3, the full variable domain is GAGVSQSPSNKVTEKGKDVELRCDPISGHTALYWYRQSLGQGLEFLIYFQGNSAPDKSGLPSDRFSAERTGGSVSTLTIQRTQQEDSAVYLCASSLARGGFKDTQYFGPGTRLTVL.

There are a few counts of this clone. In DNA form, the CDR3 reads TGTGCCAGCAGCCTCCCGCAGGTTGGCTATGGCTACACCTTC. Translation: CASSLPQVGYGYTF. The rearrangement uses TRBV7-2 and TRBJ1-2; D remains ambiguous. In germline, CDR1 is SGHTA, CDR2 FQGNSA. The V and J ends lost 5 bases and 4 bases respectively, with 14 bases between them. The CDR3 consists of 14 residues.

This clone turned up a few times. The chain uses TRBV11-1 and TRBJ2-5, with a possible D match to TRBD2 (6 bases). CDR1 and CDR2 from the germline V gene are SGHAT and FQDESV (reference sequence). The CDR3 length is 15 residues. V dropped 5 bases and J dropped 5 bases, with 18 bases sitting between them. CDR3 amino acids: CASSLNGRGSETQYF. The DNA for the CDR3 is TGTGCCAGCAGCCTGAACGGGAGAGGGTCTGAGACCCAGTACTTC.

The chain joins TRBV19 to TRBJ2-7, with 7 positions matching TRBD1. The trim removed 5 bases at V and 2 bases at J, leaving 21 bases unmatched. The CDR3 length is 19 residues. Germline assignment: CDR1 LNHDA and CDR2 SQIVND (reference sequence). Here the CDR3 reads CASSAPSTGDPLQTYEQYF. In DNA form, the CDR3 reads TGTGCCAGTAGTGCTCCTTCTACAGGGGACCCCCTCCAGACCTACGAGCAGTACTTC. Full variable domain (remainder filled in from reference TRBV19 and TRBJ2-7): DGGITQSPKYLFRKEGQNVTLSCEQNLNHDAMYWYRQDPGQGLRLIYYSQIVNDFQKGDIAEGYSVSREKKESFPLTVTSAQKNPTAFYLCASSAPSTGDPLQTYEQYFGPGTRLTVT.

V usage is TRBV7-9 and J usage is TRBJ2-3; TRBD1 matches at 8 bases. CDR1 and CDR2 (germline): SEHNR, FQNEAQ (reference sequence). The CDR3 is 15 residues long. The V gene end was trimmed by 5 bases and the J gene end by 1 base; junction bases not matched to a gene: 5. The CDR3 protein is CASSNPGQGTDTQYF. CDR3 bases: TGTGCCAGCAGCAACCCGGGACAGGGCACAGATACGCAGTATTTT.

On this clone: At the DNA level, this CDR3 is encoded by other sequences in the same sample as well. The V and J genes are TRBV11-2 and TRBJ2-5; 11 bases line up with TRBD2. J was trimmed by 5 bases and V by 3 bases; bases with no gene match: 5. Germline-derived CDR1 and CDR2 are SGHAT and FQNNGV. The CDR3 has 15 amino acids. CDR3 nucleotides: TGTGCCAGCAGCTTTAGCGGGAGGGCCGGGGAGACCCAGTACTTC. This gives the protein CASSFSGRAGETQYF.

The chain has TRBV3-1 (or the pseudogene TRBV3-2) and TRBJ1-1, with a possible D match to TRBD1 (5 bases). CDR1 and CDR2 from the germline V gene are LGHDT and YNNKEL (reference sequence). The CDR3 has 13 amino acids. Trimming cost V 4 bases and J 8 bases, with 14 bases left between them. DNA of the CDR3: TGTGCCAGCAGCCTCAGCCCGCGGGGGGAAGCTTTCTTT. Translation: CASSLSPRGEAFF.

The chain combines TRBV23-1 with TRBJ2-1; TRBD1 might be the D (6 bases). Being an ORF, TRBV23-1 has a function that is uncertain. The CDR3 spans 20 residues. Trimming took 0 bases from V and 2 from J, leaving 23 bases between them. The CDR3 is CASSQSLTGSDLFPYNEQFF. Here the CDR3 DNA reads TGCGCCAGCAGTCAATCTCTGACAGGTTCCGACCTATTCCCCTACAATGAGCAGTTCTTC.

This rearrangement joins TRBV28 to TRBJ1-2; TRBD1 aligns across 9 bases. The junction had 11 bases not matched to a gene; V was cut back by 8 bases and J by 7 bases. CDR1 and CDR2 from the germline V gene are MDHEN and SYDVKM. The CDR3 has 14 residues. CDR3: CASVPTGTGIGYTF. The CDR3 DNA follows: TGTGCCAGCGTCCCAACCGGGACAGGGATTGGCTACACCTTC.

The chain has TRBV5-1 and TRBJ1-3; the D gene is possibly TRBD1 (6 bases). V lost 1 base and J lost 3, with 14 bases in between. The CDR3 consists of 16 residues. Germline CDR1 SGHRS, CDR2 YFSETQ. The CDR3 loop is CASSLTGKKSGNTIYF. The DNA of the CDR3 is TGCGCCAGCAGCTTGACAGGGAAGAAGAGTGGAAACACCATATATTTT. Full variable domain (rest looked up from reference TRBV5-1 and TRBJ1-3): KAGVTQTPRYLIKTRGQQVTLSCSPISGHRSVSWYQQTPGQGLQFLFEYFSETQRNKGNFPGRFSGRQFSNSRSEMNVSTLELGDSALYLCASSLTGKKSGNTIYFGEGSWLTVV.

The sample holds a few counts of this clone. This chain links TRBV18 with TRBJ1-1, with TRBD1 as a possible D gene (5 bases). The V gene's germline CDR1 is KGHSH and CDR2 LQKENI. The CDR3 has 14 residues. With 4 bases removed from V and 1 base from J, the gap between germline ends came to 10 bases. CDR3 region: CASSQIQGNTEAFF. The CDR3, as DNA: TGTGCCAGCTCACAGATTCAGGGGAACACTGAAGCTTTCTTT. The full variable domain, its missing parts supplied by reference TRBV18 and TRBJ1-1, is NAGVMQNPRHLVRRRGQEARLRCSPMKGHSHVYWYRQLPEEGLKFMVYLQKENIIDESGMPKERFSAEFPKEGPSILRIQQVVRGDSAAYFCASSQIQGNTEAFFGQGTRLTVV.

This clone was seen just once. The chain employs TRBV10-2 and TRBJ1-3; D remains ambiguous. Germline V lookup: CDR1 WSHSY, CDR2 SAAADI. The CDR3 length is 14 residues. Trimming pared 6 bases from V and 0 bases from J, leaving 9 bases between. The CDR3 coding sequence is TGCGCCAGCAGGATCGGAGGCTCTGGAAACACCATATATTTT. It is translated as CASRIGGSGNTIYF.

The chain joins TRBV19 to TRBJ2-5; 7 bases map to TRBD2. Germline V gene sequence: CDR1 LNHDA, CDR2 SQIVND (reference sequence). The CDR3 has 11 residues. With 5 bases clipped from V and 8 bases from J, the junction kept 2 bases outside the gene matches. Written as DNA, the CDR3 is TGTGCCAGTAGTTCTAGCGGTACCCAGTACTTC. Translated: CASSSSGTQYF.

The J gene is TRBJ1-5, the V gene TRBV2; 7 bases agree with TRBD1. Losses at the gene ends were 9 bases for V and 2 bases for J; bases not matched to a gene: 4. The germline CDR1 and CDR2 sequences are SNHLY and FYNNEI. There are 13 residues in the CDR3. CDR3 amino acids: CARSTGGNQPQHF. The CDR3 DNA sequence: TGTGCCAGGTCTACAGGGGGCAATCAGCCCCAGCATTTT.

V usage is TRBV5-1 and J usage is TRBJ2-5; 7 nucleotides line up with TRBD1. There are 15 residues in the CDR3. Looked up from germline, CDR1 is SGHRS and CDR2 is YFSETQ. The ends lost 3 bases at V and 5 bases at J; junction bases unmatched: 10. In DNA, the CDR3 is TGCGCCAGCAGCTCGGAGACAGGGAAGTGGGAGACCCAGTACTTC. Its protein is CASSSETGKWETQYF.

The chain has TRBV3-1 (or the pseudogene TRBV3-2) and TRBJ2-3; possibly TRBD2 for D (5 bases). The germline V gene has CDR1 LGHDT and CDR2 YNNKEL (reference sequence). Trimming removed 5 bases from V and 3 bases from J, with 12 bases in between. The CDR3 extends over 14 amino acids. The CDR3 is CASSSQTKTDTQYF. The CDR3 nucleotides read TGTGCCAGCAGCTCACAGACTAAGACAGATACGCAGTATTTT.